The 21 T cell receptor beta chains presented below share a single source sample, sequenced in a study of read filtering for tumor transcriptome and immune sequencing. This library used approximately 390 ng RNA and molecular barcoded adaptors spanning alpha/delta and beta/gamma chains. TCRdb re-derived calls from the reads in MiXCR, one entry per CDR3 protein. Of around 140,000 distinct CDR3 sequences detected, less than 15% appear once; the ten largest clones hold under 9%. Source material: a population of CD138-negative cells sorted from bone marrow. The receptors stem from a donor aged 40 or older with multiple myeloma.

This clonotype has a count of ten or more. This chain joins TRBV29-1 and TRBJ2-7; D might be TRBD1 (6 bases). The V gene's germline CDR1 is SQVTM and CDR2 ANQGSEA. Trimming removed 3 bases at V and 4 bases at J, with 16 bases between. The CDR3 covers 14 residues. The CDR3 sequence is CSVEVQGSGYEQYF. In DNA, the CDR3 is TGCAGCGTTGAGGTACAGGGCTCTGGGTACGAGCAGTACTTC.

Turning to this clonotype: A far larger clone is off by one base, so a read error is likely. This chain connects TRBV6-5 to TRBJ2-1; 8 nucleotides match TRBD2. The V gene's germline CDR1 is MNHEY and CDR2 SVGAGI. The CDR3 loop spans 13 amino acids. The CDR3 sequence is CASRETSANELFF. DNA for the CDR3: TGTGCCAGCAGGGAGACTAGCGCTAATGAGCTGTTCTTC.

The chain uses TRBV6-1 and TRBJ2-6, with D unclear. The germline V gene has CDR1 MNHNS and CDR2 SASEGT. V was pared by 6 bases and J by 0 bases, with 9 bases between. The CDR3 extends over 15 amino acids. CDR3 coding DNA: TGTGCCAGCAGCACGGATGACTCTGGGGCCAACGTCCTGACTTTC. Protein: CASSTDDSGANVLTF.

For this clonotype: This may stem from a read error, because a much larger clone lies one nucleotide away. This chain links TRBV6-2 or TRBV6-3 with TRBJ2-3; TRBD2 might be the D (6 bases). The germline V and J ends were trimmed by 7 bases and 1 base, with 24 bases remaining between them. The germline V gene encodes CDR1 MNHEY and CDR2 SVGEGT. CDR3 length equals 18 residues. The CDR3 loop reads CASTSSGRESMGTDTQYF. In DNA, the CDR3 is TGTGCCAGCACCTCCAGCGGACGGGAGTCCATGGGCACAGATACGCAGTATTTT.

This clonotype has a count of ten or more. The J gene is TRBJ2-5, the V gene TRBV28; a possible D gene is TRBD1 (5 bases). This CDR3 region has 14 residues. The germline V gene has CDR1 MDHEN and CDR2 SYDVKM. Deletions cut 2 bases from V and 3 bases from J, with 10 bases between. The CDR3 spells CASSLTSTEETQYF. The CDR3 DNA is TGTGCCAGCAGTTTAACCTCGACAGAAGAGACCCAGTACTTC.

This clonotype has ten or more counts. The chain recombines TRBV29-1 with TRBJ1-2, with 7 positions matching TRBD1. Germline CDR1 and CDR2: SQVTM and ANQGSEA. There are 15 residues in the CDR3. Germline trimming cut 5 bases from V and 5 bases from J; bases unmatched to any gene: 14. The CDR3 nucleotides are TGCAGCGTTCTTACCTTAATAGGGGGCCGATATGGCTACACCTTC. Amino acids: CSVLTLIGGRYGYTF. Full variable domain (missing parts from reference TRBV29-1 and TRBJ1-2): SAVISQKPSRDICQRGTSLTIQCQVDSQVTMMFWYRQQPGQSLTLIATANQGSEATYESGFVIDKFPISRPNLTFSTLTVSNMSPEDSSIYLCSVLTLIGGRYGYTFGSGTRLTVV.

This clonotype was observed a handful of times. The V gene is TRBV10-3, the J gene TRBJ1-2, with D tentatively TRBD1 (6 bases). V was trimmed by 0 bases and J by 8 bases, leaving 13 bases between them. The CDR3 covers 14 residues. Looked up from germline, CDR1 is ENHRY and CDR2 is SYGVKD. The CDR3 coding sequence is TGTGCCATCAGTGAGTCCGGGACATTGCACGGCTACACCTTC. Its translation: CAISESGTLHGYTF.

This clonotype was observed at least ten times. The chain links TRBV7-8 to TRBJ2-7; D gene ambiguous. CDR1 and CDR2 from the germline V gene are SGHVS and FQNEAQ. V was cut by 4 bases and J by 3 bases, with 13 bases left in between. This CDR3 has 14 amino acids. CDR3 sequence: CASSYIRKSYEQYF. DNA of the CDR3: TGTGCCAGCAGCTACATACGCAAAAGCTACGAGCAGTACTTC.

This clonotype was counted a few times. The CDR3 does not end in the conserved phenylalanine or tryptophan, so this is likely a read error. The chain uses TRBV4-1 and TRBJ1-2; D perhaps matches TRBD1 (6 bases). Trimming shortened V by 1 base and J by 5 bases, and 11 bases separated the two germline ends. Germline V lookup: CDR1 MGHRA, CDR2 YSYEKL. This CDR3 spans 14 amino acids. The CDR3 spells CASSQVRTVYGYTL. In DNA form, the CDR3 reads TGCGCCAGCAGCCAAGTCCGGACAGTATATGGCTACACCTTA.

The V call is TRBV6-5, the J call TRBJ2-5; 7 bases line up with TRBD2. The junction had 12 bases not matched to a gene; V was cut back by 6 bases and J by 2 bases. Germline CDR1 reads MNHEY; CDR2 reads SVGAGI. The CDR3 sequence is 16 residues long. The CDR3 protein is CASSETSDRTQETQYF. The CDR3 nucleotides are TGTGCCAGCAGCGAAACTAGCGATCGCACTCAAGAGACCCAGTACTTC.

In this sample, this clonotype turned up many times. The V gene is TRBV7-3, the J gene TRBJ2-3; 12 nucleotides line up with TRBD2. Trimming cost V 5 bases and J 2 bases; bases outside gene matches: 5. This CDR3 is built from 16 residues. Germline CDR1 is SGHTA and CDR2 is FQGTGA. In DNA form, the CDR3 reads TGTGCCAGCAGCGCAGGACTAGCGGGATACACAGATACGCAGTATTTT. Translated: CASSAGLAGYTDTQYF.

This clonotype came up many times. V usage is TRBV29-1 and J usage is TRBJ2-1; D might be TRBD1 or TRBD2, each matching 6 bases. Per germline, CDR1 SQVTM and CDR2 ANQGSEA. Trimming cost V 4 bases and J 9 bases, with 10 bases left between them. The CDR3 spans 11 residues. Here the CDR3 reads CSVGGGSEQFF. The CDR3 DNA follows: TGCAGCGTTGGAGGGGGGAGTGAGCAGTTCTTC.

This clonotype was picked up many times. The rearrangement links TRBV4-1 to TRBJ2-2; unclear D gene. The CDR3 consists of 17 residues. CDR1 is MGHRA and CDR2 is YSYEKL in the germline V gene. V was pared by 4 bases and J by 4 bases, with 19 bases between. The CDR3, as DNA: TGCGCCAGCAGCCGCCTGGTGGGGTCGAGCTTCACCGGGGAGCTGTTTTTT. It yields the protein CASSRLVGSSFTGELFF.

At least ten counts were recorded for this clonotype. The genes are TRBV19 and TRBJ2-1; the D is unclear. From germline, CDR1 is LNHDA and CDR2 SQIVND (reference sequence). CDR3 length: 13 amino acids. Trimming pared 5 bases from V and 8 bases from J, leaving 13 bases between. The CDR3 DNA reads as TGTGCCAGTAGTTCTGCCTCCTGGGATGAGCAGTTCTTC. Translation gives CASSSASWDEQFF.

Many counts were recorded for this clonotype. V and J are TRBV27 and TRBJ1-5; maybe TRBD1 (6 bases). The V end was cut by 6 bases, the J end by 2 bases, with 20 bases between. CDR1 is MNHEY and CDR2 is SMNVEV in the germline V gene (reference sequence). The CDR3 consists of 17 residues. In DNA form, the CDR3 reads TGTGCCAGCAGAGAACAGGGAAAAACTCTAGGCAATCAGCCCCAGCATTTT. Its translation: CASREQGKTLGNQPQHF.

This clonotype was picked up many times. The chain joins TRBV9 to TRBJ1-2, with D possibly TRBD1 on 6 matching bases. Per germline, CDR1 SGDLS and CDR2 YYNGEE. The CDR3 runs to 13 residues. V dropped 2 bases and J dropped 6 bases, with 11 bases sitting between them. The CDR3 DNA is TGTGCCAGCAGCGTTGGACAGAGGCATGGCTACACCTTC. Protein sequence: CASSVGQRHGYTF.

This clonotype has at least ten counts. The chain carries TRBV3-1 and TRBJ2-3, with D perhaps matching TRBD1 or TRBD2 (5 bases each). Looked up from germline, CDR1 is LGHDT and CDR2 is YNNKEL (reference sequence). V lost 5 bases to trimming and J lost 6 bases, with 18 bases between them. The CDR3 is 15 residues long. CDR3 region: CASSTGTLSLDTQYF. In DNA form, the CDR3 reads TGTGCCAGCAGCACGGGGACCTTATCCTTGGATACGCAGTATTTT.

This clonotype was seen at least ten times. Written as DNA, the CDR3 is TGCAGCGTTGACCGCACAGGGGACACTGAAGCTTTCTTT. Protein product: CSVDRTGDTEAFF. The V call is TRBV29-1, the J call TRBJ1-1, with 7 positions matching TRBD1. Germline assignment: CDR1 SQVTM and CDR2 ANQGSEA. The CDR3 is 13 residues long. The junction had 4 bases not matched to a gene; V was cut back by 3 bases and J by 3 bases.

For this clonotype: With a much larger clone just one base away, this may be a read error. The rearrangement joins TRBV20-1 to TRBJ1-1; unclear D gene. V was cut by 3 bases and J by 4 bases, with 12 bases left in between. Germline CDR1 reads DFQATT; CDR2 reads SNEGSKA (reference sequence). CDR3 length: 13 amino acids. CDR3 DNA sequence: TGCAGTGCTAGTAAGTCGGGGATCACTGAAGCTTTCTTT. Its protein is CSASKSGITEAFF.

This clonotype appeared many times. Here the CDR3 DNA reads TGTGCCAGCAGTTACATAGCGGGATCGGCCGAGCAGTACTTC. Encoded protein: CASSYIAGSAEQYF. The genes are TRBV6-2 or TRBV6-3 and TRBJ2-7; 8 bases line up with TRBD2. This CDR3 is built from 14 residues. Germline loops: CDR1 MNHEY, CDR2 SVGEGT. V was clipped by 2 bases and J by 6 bases; unmatched bases: 6.

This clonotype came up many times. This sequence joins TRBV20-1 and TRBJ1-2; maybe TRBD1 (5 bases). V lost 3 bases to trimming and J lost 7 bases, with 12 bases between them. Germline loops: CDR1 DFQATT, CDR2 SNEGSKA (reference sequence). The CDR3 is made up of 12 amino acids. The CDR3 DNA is TGCAGTGCTAGGGTCGCGACAGCTGGCTACACCTTC. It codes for CSARVATAGYTF.